This T cell receptor (beta chain) is drawn from a study of preoperative IRX-2 immunotherapy in early breast cancer. The protocol was immunoSEQ multiplex PCR, while the TCRdb copy is restricted to in-frame clones and leaves out a portion. The sample has over 55,000 clones; roughly 95% are singletons. Described treatment: preoperative locoregional IRX-2 cytokine immunotherapy. Patients received preoperative, locoregional IRX-2 cytokine immunotherapy in a phase Ib study. Per the germline V gene, CDR1 is SEHNR and CDR2 is FQNEAQ (reference sequence). Trimming left V 5 bases short and J 2 bases short, with 12 bases between. The CDR3 has 14 amino acids.

The sequence was obtained from a human donor with breast cancer. V is TRBV7-9 and J is TRBJ1-2; D is ambiguous. The sample was gathered from a patient treated with IRX-2 immunotherapy. CDR3 sequence (DNA): TGTGCCAGCAGCCCTCGGACGGGGAACTATGGCTACACCTTC. Protein product: CASSPRTGNYGYTF. Combining the CDR3 with reference TRBV7-9 and TRBJ1-2 gives the whole variable domain DTGVSQNPRHKITKRGQNVTFRCDPISEHNRLYWYRQTLGQGPEFLTYFQNEAQLEKSRLLSDRFSAERPKGSFSTLEIQRTEQGDSAMYLCASSPRTGNYGYTFGSGTRLTVV.